The clone carrying this T cell receptor (beta chain) was seen many times. The antigen remains undetermined. A second 7 to 11 cycle PCR used barcoded and J-beta primers. Each cDNA molecule was tagged by a template-switch adaptor with 12 random nucleotides. TCRdb itself ran the 5' RACE reads through MiXCR, one entry per CDR3 protein. The data contain roughly 1,700,000 distinct CDR3 sequences, about 28% of them singletons. This specimen belongs to a study of blood T cells in healthy people across ages. The amount of total RNA extracted per sample was at least 5.5 micrograms. Germline V lookup: CDR1 MNHEY, CDR2 SMNVEV (reference sequence). V shed 1 base and J shed 0 bases, with 10 bases lying between them. CDR3 length: 15 residues. Findings of the study overall: PBMCs went unsorted, and a conclusive naive versus antigen-experienced comparison was therefore prevented. Diversity figures based on one million T cells were deemed too low.

Sequencing was done on a sample of blood. The chain uses TRBV27 and TRBJ2-7, with D perhaps assigned TRBD1 or TRBD2 (5 bases each). This clonotype originated in a woman in her twenties or thirties in good health. The DNA for the CDR3 is TGTGCCAGCAGTTTATTGGGGACGAGCTCCTACGAGCAGTACTTC. Amino acids: CASSLLGTSSYEQYF.